The clone carrying this T cell receptor beta chain was found a few times. Its antigen is not known. The record originates from a study of CD8 T cells in ankylosing spondylitis. Notes on the study in general: A TCR beta motif made of several highly homologous variants seemed typical of ankylosing spondylitis blood.

Trimming at V came to 0 bases and at J to 14 bases, leaving 7 bases not matched to a gene. The CDR3 has 13 amino acids. The germline CDR1 and CDR2 sequences are LNHNV and YYDKDF (reference sequence). Each CDR3 protein is one row after TCRdb ran MiXCR on the 5' RACE reads. The profile shows about 390,000 distinct CDR3 sequences, more than 20% of them singletons. V and J are TRBV15 and TRBJ2-4; 7 bases are a match to TRBD1. The sequence was collected from a male donor with ankylosing spondylitis. Sequencing input: blood, either unsorted or a sorted T cell fraction (not recorded which). This CDR3 is CATSRDLWDSKYF. In nucleotides, the CDR3 is TGTGCCACCAGCAGAGATCTCTGGGACAGCAAGTACTTC.